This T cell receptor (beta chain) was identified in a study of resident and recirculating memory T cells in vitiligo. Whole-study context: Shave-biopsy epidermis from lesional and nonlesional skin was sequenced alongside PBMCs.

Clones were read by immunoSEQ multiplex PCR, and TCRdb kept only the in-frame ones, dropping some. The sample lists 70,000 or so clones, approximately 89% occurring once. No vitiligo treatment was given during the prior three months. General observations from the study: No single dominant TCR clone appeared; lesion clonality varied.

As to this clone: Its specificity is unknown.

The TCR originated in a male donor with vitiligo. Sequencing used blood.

DNA for the CDR3: TGTGCCAGCAGTGGCGGACAGGGGGCGCGTCGGTACGAGCAGTACTTC. This encodes CASSGGQGARRYEQYF. The chain couples TRBV6-1 to TRBJ2-5, with 11 bases fitting TRBD1. The better agreement between TRBJ2-7 and the DNA end casts doubt on the J call. Germline V lookup: CDR1 MNHNS, CDR2 SASEGT. CDR3 length: 16 residues.